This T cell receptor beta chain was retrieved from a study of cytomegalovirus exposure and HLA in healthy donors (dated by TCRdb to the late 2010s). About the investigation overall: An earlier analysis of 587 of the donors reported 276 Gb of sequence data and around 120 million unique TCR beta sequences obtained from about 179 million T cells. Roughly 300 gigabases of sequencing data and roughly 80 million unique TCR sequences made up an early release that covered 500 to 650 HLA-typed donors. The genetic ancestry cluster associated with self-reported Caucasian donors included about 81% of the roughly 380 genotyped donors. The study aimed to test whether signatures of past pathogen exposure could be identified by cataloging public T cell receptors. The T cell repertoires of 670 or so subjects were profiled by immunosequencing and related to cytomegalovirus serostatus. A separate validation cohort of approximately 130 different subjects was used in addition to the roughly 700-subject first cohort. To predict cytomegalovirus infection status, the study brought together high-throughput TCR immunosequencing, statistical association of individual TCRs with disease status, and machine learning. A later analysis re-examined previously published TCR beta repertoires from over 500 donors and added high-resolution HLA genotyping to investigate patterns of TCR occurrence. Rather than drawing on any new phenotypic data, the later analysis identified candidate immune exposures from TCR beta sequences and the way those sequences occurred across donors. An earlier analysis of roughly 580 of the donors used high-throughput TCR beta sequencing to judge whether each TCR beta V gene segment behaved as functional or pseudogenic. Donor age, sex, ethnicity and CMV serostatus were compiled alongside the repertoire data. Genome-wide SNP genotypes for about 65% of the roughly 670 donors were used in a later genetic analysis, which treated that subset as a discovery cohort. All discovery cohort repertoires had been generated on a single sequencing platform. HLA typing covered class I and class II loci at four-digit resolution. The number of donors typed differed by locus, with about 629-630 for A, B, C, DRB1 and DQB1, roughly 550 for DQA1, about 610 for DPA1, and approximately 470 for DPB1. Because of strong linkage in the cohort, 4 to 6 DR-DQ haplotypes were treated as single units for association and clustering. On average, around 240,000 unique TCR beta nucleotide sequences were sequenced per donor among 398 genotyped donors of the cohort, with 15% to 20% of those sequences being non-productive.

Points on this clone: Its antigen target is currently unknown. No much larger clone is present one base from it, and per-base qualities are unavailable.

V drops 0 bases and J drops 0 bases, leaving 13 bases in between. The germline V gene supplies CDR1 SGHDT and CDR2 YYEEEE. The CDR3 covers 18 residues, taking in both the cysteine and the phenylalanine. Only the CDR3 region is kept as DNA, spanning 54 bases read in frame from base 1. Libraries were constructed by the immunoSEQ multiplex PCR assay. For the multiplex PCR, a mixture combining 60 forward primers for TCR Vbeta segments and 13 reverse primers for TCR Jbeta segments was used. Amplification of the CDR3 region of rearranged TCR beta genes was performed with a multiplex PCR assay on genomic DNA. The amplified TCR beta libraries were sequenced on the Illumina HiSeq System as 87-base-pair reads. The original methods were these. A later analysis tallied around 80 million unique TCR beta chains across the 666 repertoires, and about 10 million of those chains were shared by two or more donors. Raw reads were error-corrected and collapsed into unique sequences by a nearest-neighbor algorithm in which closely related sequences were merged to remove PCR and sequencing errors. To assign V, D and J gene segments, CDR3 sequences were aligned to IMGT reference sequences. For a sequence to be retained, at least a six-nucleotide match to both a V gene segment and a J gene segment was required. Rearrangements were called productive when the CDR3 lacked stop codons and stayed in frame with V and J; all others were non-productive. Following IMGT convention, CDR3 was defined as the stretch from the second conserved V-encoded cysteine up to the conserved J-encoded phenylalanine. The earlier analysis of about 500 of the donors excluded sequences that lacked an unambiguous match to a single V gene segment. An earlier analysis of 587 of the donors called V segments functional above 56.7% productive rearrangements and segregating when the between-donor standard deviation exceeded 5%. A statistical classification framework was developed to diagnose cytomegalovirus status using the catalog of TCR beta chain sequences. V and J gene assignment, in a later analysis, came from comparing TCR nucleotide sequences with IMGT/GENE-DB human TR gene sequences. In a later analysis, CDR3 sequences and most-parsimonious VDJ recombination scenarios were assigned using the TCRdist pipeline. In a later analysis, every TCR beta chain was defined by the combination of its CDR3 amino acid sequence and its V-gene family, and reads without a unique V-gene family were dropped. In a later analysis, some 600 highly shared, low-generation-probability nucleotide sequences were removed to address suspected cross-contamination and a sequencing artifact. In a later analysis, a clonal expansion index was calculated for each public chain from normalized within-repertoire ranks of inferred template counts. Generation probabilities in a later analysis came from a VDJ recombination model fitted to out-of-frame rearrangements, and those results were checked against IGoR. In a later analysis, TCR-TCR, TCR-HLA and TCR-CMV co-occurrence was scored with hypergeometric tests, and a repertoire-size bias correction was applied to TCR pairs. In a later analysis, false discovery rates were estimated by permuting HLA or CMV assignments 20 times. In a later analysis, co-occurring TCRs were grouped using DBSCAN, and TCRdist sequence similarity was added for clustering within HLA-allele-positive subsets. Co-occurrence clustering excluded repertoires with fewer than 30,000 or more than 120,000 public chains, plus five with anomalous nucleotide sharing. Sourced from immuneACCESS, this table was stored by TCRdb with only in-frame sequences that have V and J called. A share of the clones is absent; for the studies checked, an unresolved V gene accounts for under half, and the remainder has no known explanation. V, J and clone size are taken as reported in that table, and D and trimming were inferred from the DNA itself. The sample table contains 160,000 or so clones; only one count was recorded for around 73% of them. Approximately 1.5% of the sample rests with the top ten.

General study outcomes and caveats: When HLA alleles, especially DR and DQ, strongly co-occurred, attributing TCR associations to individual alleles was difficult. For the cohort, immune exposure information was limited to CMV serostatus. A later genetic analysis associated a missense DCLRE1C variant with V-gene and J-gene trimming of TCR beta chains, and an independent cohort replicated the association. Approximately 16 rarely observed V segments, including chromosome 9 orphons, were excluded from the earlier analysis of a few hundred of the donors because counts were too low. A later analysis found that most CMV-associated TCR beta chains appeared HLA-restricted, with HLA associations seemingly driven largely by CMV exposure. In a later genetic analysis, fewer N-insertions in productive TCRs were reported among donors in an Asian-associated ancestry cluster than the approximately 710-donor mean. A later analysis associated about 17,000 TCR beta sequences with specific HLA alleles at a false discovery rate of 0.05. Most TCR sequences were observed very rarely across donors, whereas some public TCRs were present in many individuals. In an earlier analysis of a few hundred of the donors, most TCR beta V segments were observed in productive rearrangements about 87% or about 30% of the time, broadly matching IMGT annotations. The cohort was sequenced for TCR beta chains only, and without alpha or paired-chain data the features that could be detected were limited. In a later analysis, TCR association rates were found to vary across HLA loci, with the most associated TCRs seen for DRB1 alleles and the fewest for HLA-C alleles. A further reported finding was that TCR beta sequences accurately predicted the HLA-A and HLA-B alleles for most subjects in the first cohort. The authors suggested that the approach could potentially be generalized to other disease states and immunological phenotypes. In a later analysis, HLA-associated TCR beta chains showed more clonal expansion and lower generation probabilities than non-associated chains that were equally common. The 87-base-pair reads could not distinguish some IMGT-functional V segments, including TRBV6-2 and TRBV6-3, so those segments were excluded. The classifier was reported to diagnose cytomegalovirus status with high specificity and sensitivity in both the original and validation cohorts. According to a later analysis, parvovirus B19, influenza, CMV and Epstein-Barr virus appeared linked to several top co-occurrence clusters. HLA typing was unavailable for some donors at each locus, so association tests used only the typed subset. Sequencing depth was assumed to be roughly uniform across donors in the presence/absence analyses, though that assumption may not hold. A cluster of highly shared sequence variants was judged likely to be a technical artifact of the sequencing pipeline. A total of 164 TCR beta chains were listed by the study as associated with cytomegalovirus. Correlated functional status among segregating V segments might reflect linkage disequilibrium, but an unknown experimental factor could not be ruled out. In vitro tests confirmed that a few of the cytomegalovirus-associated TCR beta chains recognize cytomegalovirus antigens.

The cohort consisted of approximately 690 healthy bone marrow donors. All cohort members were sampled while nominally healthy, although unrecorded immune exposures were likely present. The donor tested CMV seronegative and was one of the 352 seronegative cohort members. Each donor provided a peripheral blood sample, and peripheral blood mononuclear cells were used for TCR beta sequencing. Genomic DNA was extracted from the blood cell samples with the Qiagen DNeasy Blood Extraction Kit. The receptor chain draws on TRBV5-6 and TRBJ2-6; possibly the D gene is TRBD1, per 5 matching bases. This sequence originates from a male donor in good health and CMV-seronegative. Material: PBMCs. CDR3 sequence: CASSLAQDNYSGANVLTF. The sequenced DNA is TGTGCCAGCAGCTTGGCTCAGGACAACTACTCTGGGGCCAACGTCCTGACTTTC.